Below, 13 T cell receptor beta chains from the same sample are listed, as sequenced in a study of OX40 agonist ivuxolimab in advanced cancers. Clones were sequenced by immunoSEQ multiplex PCR, and TCRdb holds only the in-frame ones, with some missing. The sample includes about 62,000 clones, 79% seen only once; the top ten take roughly 10%. Source: CD4+ or CD8+ T cells sorted from blood, taken in a trial of the OX40 agonist ivuxolimab. The receptors here all came from an adult with an advanced solid tumor such as melanoma, head and neck, liver or kidney cancer.

This clone has just one count. V gene TRBV27 combines with J gene TRBJ2-3; no definite D call. Germline loops: CDR1 MNHEY, CDR2 SMNVEV (reference sequence). The germline V and J ends were trimmed by 3 bases and 0 bases, with 7 bases remaining between them. This CDR3 has 14 amino acids. CDR3 nucleotides: TGTGCCAGCAGTTTTTTGACTAGCACAGATACGCAGTATTTT. It specifies CASSFLTSTDTQYF.

A remark on this clone: A much larger clonotype is one base distant, so this may be a read error. The chain carries TRBV7-8 and TRBJ2-7; D ambiguous. This CDR3 is 12 amino acids long. Trimming removed 5 bases from V and 3 bases from J, with 8 bases in between. CDR1 is SGHVS and CDR2 is FQNEAQ in the germline V gene. Here the CDR3 DNA reads TGTGCCAGCAGCCCCTCCATCTACGAGCAGTACTTC. Protein sequence: CASSPSIYEQYF.

This clone was picked up a small number of times. This chain connects TRBV7-9 to TRBJ1-5, with 7 nucleotides matching TRBD1. The CDR3 runs to 14 residues. The J segment lost 6 bases and the V segment lost 7 bases, leaving 9 bases of the junction unmatched. Looked up from germline, CDR1 is SEHNR and CDR2 is FQNEAQ (reference sequence). The CDR3 loop reads CASTGQEGLQPQHF. CDR3 sequence (DNA): TGTGCCAGCACTGGACAGGAAGGCCTTCAGCCCCAGCATTTT.

This clone was counted a few times. The chain couples TRBV13 to TRBJ2-7; either TRBD1 or TRBD2 may supply D (5 bases each). This CDR3 contains 17 residues. The germline V and J ends were trimmed by 4 bases and 0 bases, with 19 bases remaining between them. Germline-derived CDR1 and CDR2 are PRHDT and FYEKMQ (reference sequence). CDR3 protein: CASSSLTGTLSSYEQYF. As DNA, the CDR3 is TGTGCCAGCAGCTCCCTCACCGGGACCCTAAGCTCCTACGAGCAGTACTTC.

The chain is built from TRBV7-6 and TRBJ2-5; TRBD2 matches at 9 bases. The CDR3 is 15 amino acids. After removal of 0 bases from V and 5 bases from J, the junction contained 4 bases not matched to a gene. CDR1 and CDR2 from the germline V gene are SGHVS and FNYEAQ. In nucleotides, the CDR3 is TGTGCCAGCAGCTTAGCTCCTAGCGGGGTGGAGACCCAGTACTTC. Translated, it gives CASSLAPSGVETQYF.

The chain links TRBV4-3 to TRBJ1-1; tentative D call: TRBD1 (5 bases). The germline gives CDR1 LGHNA, CDR2 YSLEER. Trimming took 5 bases from V and 2 from J, leaving 12 bases between them. This CDR3 comprises 14 residues. The CDR3 DNA is TGCGCCAGCAGCTGGGCGACAGCAAACACTGAAGCTTTCTTT. Its protein is CASSWATANTEAFF.

The CDR3 nucleotides read TGTGCCAGCAGCTTGGCCGGGACCCCATACGAGCAGTACTTC. Translated: CASSLAGTPYEQYF. The rearrangement links TRBV5-6 to TRBJ2-7; D is perhaps TRBD1 or TRBD2 (5 bases each). Germline V gene sequence: CDR1 SGHDT, CDR2 YYEEEE. The CDR3 totals 14 residues. V was shortened by 0 bases and J by 4 bases, with 11 bases between the two germline ends.

This sequence joins TRBV14 and TRBJ2-1; D uncertain. The germline CDR1 and CDR2 sequences are SGHDN and FVKESK. Trimming cost V 2 bases and J 7 bases, with 12 bases left between them. The CDR3 totals 14 residues. CDR3 DNA: TGTGCCAGCAGCCAACCAAGGCTGTCGAATGAGCAGTTCTTC. Translation gives CASSQPRLSNEQFF.

This clone was observed a single time. The chain uses TRBV29-1 and TRBJ2-5; 8 bases map to TRBD2. V was clipped by 6 bases and J by 5 bases; unmatched bases: 11. The CDR3 is 14 amino acids. CDR1 is SQVTM, CDR2 ANQGSEA, per germline. DNA for the CDR3: TGCAGCGTCCAAAGCGGGAGAGCGGGCGAGACCCAGTACTTC. It specifies CSVQSGRAGETQYF.

The V call is TRBV6-6, the J call TRBJ1-6; D gene ambiguous. Between the trimmed V and J ends, which lost 8 bases and 7 bases, there was a span of 9 bases. The V gene's germline CDR1 is MNHNY and CDR2 SVGAGI (reference sequence). This CDR3 contains 12 residues. The CDR3 region has the DNA TGTGCCAGCGGCGCAGGCAATTCACCCCTCCACTTT. This encodes CASGAGNSPLHF.

The J gene is TRBJ2-7, the V gene TRBV5-1; 10 bases match TRBD1. Germline trimming cut 2 bases from V and 6 bases from J; bases unmatched to any gene: 5. This CDR3 spans 14 amino acids. Germline values: CDR1 SGHRS, CDR2 YFSETQ. CDR3 amino acids: CASSFRQGASEQYF. The CDR3 nucleotides read TGCGCCAGCAGCTTTCGACAGGGGGCTAGCGAGCAGTACTTC.

This clone occurred a few times. The chain has TRBV29-1 and TRBJ2-7; D unclear. Looked up from germline, CDR1 is SQVTM and CDR2 is ANQGSEA. V lost 4 bases, J lost 5 bases, and 15 bases lay in between. There are 13 residues in the CDR3. CDR3 sequence reads: CSVGGGLFDEQYF. The DNA of the CDR3 is TGCAGCGTTGGAGGTGGGCTGTTCGACGAGCAGTACTTC.

The chain employs TRBV7-3 and TRBJ1-2, with 8 nucleotides matching TRBD1. Germline values: CDR1 SGHTA, CDR2 FQGTGA. This CDR3 has 16 amino acids. Trimming took 4 bases from V and 4 from J; bases not matched to a gene: 11. The chain's CDR3 is CASSSSPGTGVYGYTF. The CDR3 DNA follows: TGTGCCAGCAGCTCAAGTCCCGGGACAGGAGTCTATGGCTACACCTTC.